Below, 20 T cell receptor beta chains from the same sample are listed, as sequenced in a study of T-cell reconstitution after alpha-beta-depleted transplantation in children. The TCRbeta library was prepared with unique molecular identifiers. TCRdb fed the PCR reads into MiXCR, producing one record per CDR3 protein. The data hold 500,000 to 600,000 distinct CDR3 sequences, with 15% to 20% observed a single time. This sample comprised PBMCs from the stem cell graft donor, obtained from the stem cell graft. These receptors originate from a human donor who donated a stem cell graft to a child with acute lymphoblastic leukemia.

V usage is TRBV7-3 and J usage is TRBJ2-1; no clear D gene. Germline V lookup: CDR1 SGHTA, CDR2 FQGTGA. V lost 3 bases to trimming and J lost 8 bases, with 11 bases between them. The CDR3 is 13 amino acids. The CDR3 spells CASSLVGPDEQFF. The DNA of the CDR3 is TGTGCCAGCAGCTTGGTAGGGCCGGATGAGCAGTTCTTC.

The V and J genes are TRBV11-2 and TRBJ2-5, with TRBD1 matching over 8 bases. From germline, CDR1 is SGHAT and CDR2 FQNNGV. J gave up 2 bases and V 5 bases, and 7 bases lay outside the gene matches. The CDR3 totals 15 residues. CDR3 coding DNA: TGTGCCAGCAGCACGGACAGGGTCGAACAAGAGACCCAGTACTTC. It specifies CASSTDRVEQETQYF. Drawing the rest from reference TRBV11-2 and TRBJ2-5, the complete variable domain is EAGVAQSPRYKIIEKRQSVAFWCNPISGHATLYWYQQILGQGPKLLIQFQNNGVVDDSQLPKDRFSAERLKGVDSTLKIQPAKLEDSAVYLCASSTDRVEQETQYFGPGTRLLVL.

This clonotype was observed at least ten times. An end of the junction differs from the germline gene, which may be a read error. V and J are TRBV5-1 and TRBJ2-7, with D possibly being TRBD1 or TRBD2 (5 bases each). This CDR3 spans 13 amino acids. Germline CDR1 SGHRS, CDR2 YFSETQ. As DNA, the CDR3 is TGTGCCAGCAGCTTAGCGCAGGGCTACGAGCAGTACTTC. Its translation: CASSLAQGYEQYF. Based on the CDR3 plus reference TRBV5-1 and TRBJ2-7, the full variable domain is KAGVTQTPRYLIKTRGQQVTLSCSPISGHRSVSWYQQTPGQGLQFLFEYFSETQRNKGNFPGRFSGRQFSNSRSEMNVSTLELGDSALYLCASSLAQGYEQYFGPGTRLTVT.

J is TRBJ2-7 and V is TRBV20-1; 9 nucleotides align to TRBD2. With 7 bases clipped from V and 2 bases from J, the junction kept 6 bases outside the gene matches. This CDR3 has 13 amino acids. Germline CDR1 DFQATT, CDR2 SNEGSKA (reference sequence). The DNA for the CDR3 is TGCAGTGTAAGACCTAGCGGGGCCTACGAGCAGTACTTC. It yields the protein CSVRPSGAYEQYF.

The sample holds a few counts of this clonotype. J is TRBJ2-7 and V is TRBV5-1; TRBD2 matches 8 bases. This CDR3 region has 14 residues. Per germline, CDR1 SGHRS and CDR2 YFSETQ. Trimming at V came to 4 bases and at J to 5 bases, leaving 8 bases not matched to a gene. CDR3 DNA sequence: TGCGCCAGCAGCAGAGCGGGAGAAGGGAACGAGCAGTACTTC. Its translation: CASSRAGEGNEQYF.

This sequence joins TRBV5-1 and TRBJ1-4; 9 positions match TRBD1. The CDR3 sequence is 15 residues long. V dropped 4 bases and J dropped 8; count of bases not matched to a gene: 9. Germline V lookup: CDR1 SGHRS, CDR2 YFSETQ. The CDR3 DNA follows: TGCGCCAGCAGCAAACCGACAGGGGGGTCCGAAAAACTGTTTTTT. Protein product: CASSKPTGGSEKLFF.

This chain uses TRBV9 with TRBJ1-3, with unresolved D. Germline V CDR1 and CDR2: SGDLS, YYNGEE. V lost 4 bases and J lost 8, with 13 bases in between. The CDR3 sequence is 13 residues long. CDR3 region: CASSPRGGYTIYF. The CDR3 DNA sequence: TGTGCCAGCAGCCCCCGTGGAGGCTACACCATATATTTT.

This clonotype was counted only a few times. The chain joins TRBV7-9 to TRBJ2-3, with D perhaps TRBD2 (5 bases). The CDR3 has 15 amino acids. The V gene lost 2 bases and the J gene lost 5 bases, with 14 bases spanning the gap. From germline, CDR1 is SEHNR and CDR2 FQNEAQ (reference sequence). The CDR3 bases are TGTGCCAGCAGCTTATCCGGAGGTTCCGGAGATACGCAGTATTTT. Its protein is CASSLSGGSGDTQYF.

This clonotype has only a few counts. V is TRBV6-5 and J is TRBJ2-1; 11 bases are shared with TRBD2. The CDR3 runs 15 residues. Germline lookup yields CDR1 MNHEY and CDR2 SVGAGI. The V gene end was trimmed by 5 bases and the J gene end by 4 bases; junction bases not matched to a gene: 4. The CDR3 bases are TGTGCCAGCAGTAACGGACTAGCGGGTTACAATGAGCAGTTCTTC. It translates to CASSNGLAGYNEQFF.

V usage is TRBV2 and J usage is TRBJ2-1; D is possibly TRBD2 (5 bases). The CDR3 spans 14 residues. CDR1 and CDR2 (germline): SNHLY, FYNNEI. V gave up 2 bases and J gave up 3 bases, with 8 bases separating them. CDR3 bases: TGTGCCAGCAGTGAATCGGGGTACTACAATGAGCAGTTCTTC. This encodes CASSESGYYNEQFF.

This clonotype was counted between two and nine times. The genes are TRBV3-1 and TRBJ1-4, with D possibly matching TRBD1 (6 bases). The V and J ends lost 5 bases and 0 bases respectively, with 13 bases between them. The CDR3 totals 16 residues. Germline CDR1 and CDR2: LGHDT and YNNKEL (reference sequence). CDR3 nucleotides: TGTGCCAGCAGCGCTGGTCGGACAGCAACTAATGAAAAACTGTTTTTT. Translation: CASSAGRTATNEKLFF.

This rearrangement joins TRBV20-1 to TRBJ2-3; 10 bases match TRBD2. This CDR3 spans 14 amino acids. After removal of 1 base from V and 9 bases from J, the junction contained 7 bases not matched to a gene. Per the germline V gene, CDR1 is DFQATT and CDR2 is SNEGSKA (reference sequence). In DNA, the CDR3 is TGCAGTGCTAGAGGCCTAGCGGGAGCAATGACGCAGTATTTT. It yields the protein CSARGLAGAMTQYF.

In its sample, this clonotype was seen many times. The chain recombines TRBV12-3 or TRBV12-4 with TRBJ2-7; unclear D gene. Trimming took off 6 bases at V and 0 bases at J, with 9 bases between the two ends. This CDR3 has 13 amino acids. CDR3 residues: CASSRAGSYEQYF. The CDR3 bases are TGTGCCAGCAGCCGAGCTGGCTCCTACGAGCAGTACTTC.

This clonotype showed up just a few times. This chain joins TRBV5-8 and TRBJ1-3; D uncertain. Germline loops: CDR1 SGHTS, CDR2 YDEGEE. CDR3 size: 15 residues. V was shortened by 4 bases and J by 2 bases, with 13 bases between the two germline ends. The DNA of the CDR3 is TGTGCCAGCAGCCCCGGGCGTTGGACTGGAAACACCATATATTTT. This translates into CASSPGRWTGNTIYF.

This chain uses TRBV7-8 with TRBJ2-7, with 10 bases matching TRBD1. This CDR3 contains 15 residues. After removal of 1 base from V and 6 bases from J, the junction contained 6 bases not matched to a gene. Germline V gene sequence: CDR1 SGHVS, CDR2 FQNEAQ. This chain's CDR3 is CASSLEGTGVLEQYF. As DNA, the CDR3 is TGTGCCAGCAGCTTAGAAGGGACAGGGGTTCTCGAGCAGTACTTC.

The chain combines TRBV7-8 with TRBJ2-7; TRBD2 agrees at 7 bases. Per the germline V gene, CDR1 is SGHVS and CDR2 is FQNEAQ. CDR3 length: 15 amino acids. The ends lost 5 bases at V and 2 bases at J; junction bases unmatched: 9. The CDR3 loop is CASSHPQRGAYEQYF. The CDR3 DNA is TGTGCCAGCAGCCACCCCCAGCGGGGTGCCTACGAGCAGTACTTC.

The chain is built from TRBV18 and TRBJ1-5, with D unresolved. The V end lost 3 bases, the J end lost 4 bases, and 13 bases lay between the germline ends. This CDR3 spans 15 amino acids. From germline, CDR1 is KGHSH and CDR2 LQKENI. This chain's CDR3 is CASSPRESPNQPQHF. CDR3 in DNA: TGTGCCAGCTCACCTCGGGAGTCTCCAAATCAGCCCCAGCATTTT.

The V gene is TRBV20-1, the J gene TRBJ1-2; 7 nucleotides align to TRBD1. The germline V gene encodes CDR1 DFQATT and CDR2 SNEGSKA (reference sequence). This CDR3 is 15 amino acids long. V lost 0 bases and J lost 6; bases outside the gene matches: 10. DNA of the CDR3: TGCAGTGCTAGAGACACCAGGGGGTTTATTGATGGCTACACCTTC. Translated: CSARDTRGFIDGYTF.

The rearrangement links TRBV20-1 to TRBJ2-4, with D possibly matching TRBD2 (5 bases). CDR1 is DFQATT and CDR2 is SNEGSKA in the germline V gene (reference sequence). Trimming stripped 4 bases from V and 1 base from J, with 14 bases between. The CDR3 totals 15 residues. The CDR3 nucleotides read TGCAGTGCTACTCGGGCGGGCCTGGCCAAAAACATTCAGTACTTC. This encodes CSATRAGLAKNIQYF.

The V call is TRBV4-1, the J call TRBJ2-1, with 8 bases lining up with TRBD1. Germline lookup yields CDR1 MGHRA and CDR2 YSYEKL. The V segment lost 1 base and the J segment 7 bases; nucleotides outside the gene matches: 3. The CDR3 totals 14 residues. The CDR3 loop is CASSQGRQGNEQFF. CDR3 nucleotide sequence: TGCGCCAGCAGCCAAGGAAGACAGGGGAATGAGCAGTTCTTC.